This entry lists 13 T cell receptor beta chains sequenced from one sample in a study of response to subunit inactivated influenza vaccine. Via MiXCR, TCRdb re-called the RT-PCR reads, giving one row per CDR3 protein. This table has 170,000 or so distinct CDR3 sequences, about 10% appearing once. The sample here was CD8+ T cells sorted from PBMCs, taken approximately 25 months after vaccination. The receptors stem from a man aged 50 to 69 who received an inactivated influenza vaccine.

The chain combines TRBV4-3 with TRBJ2-7; D is undetermined. Germline CDR1 is LGHNA and CDR2 is YSLEER. This CDR3 has 14 amino acids. V shed 0 bases and J shed 3 bases, with 9 bases lying between them. Written as DNA, the CDR3 is TGCGCCAGCAGCCAAGATCAGAGCTTCTACGAGCAGTACTTC. Residues: CASSQDQSFYEQYF.

This clonotype was seen ten or more times. V is TRBV12-3 or TRBV12-4 and J is TRBJ1-1; no reliable D call. The CDR3 has 13 residues. V was shortened by 1 base and J by 7 bases, with 10 bases between the two germline ends. The CDR3 reads CASSLGLGLEAFF. The CDR3 region has the DNA TGTGCCAGCAGTTTAGGGCTAGGGCTTGAAGCTTTCTTT.

The rearrangement links TRBV7-9 to TRBJ2-1; unclear D gene. CDR3 length: 14 amino acids. From germline, CDR1 is SEHNR and CDR2 FQNEAQ (reference sequence). The ends were cut back, 5 bases at V and 4 bases at J, with 12 bases in the middle. The CDR3 reads CASSPSSSYNEQFF. In DNA, the CDR3 is TGTGCCAGCAGCCCCAGCTCGTCGTACAATGAGCAGTTCTTC.

This clonotype was picked up many times. The chain joins TRBV6-2 or TRBV6-3 to TRBJ2-7; D is undetermined. V dropped 2 bases and J dropped 0 bases, with 5 bases sitting between them. The germline V gene encodes CDR1 MNHEY and CDR2 SVGEGT. This CDR3 has 13 residues. The CDR3 spells CASSYRVSYEQYF. In nucleotides, the CDR3 is TGTGCCAGCAGTTACAGGGTCTCCTACGAGCAGTACTTC.

There are a few counts of this clonotype. This chain connects TRBV2 to TRBJ2-5; 10 bases match TRBD2. The J segment lost 5 bases and the V segment lost 5 bases, leaving 11 bases of the junction unmatched. The CDR3 loop spans 16 amino acids. CDR1 is SNHLY and CDR2 is FYNNEI in the germline V gene. The CDR3 protein is CASSKMGLAFWETQYF. The CDR3 DNA reads as TGTGCCAGCAGTAAGATGGGACTAGCGTTTTGGGAGACCCAGTACTTC.

The chain combines TRBV27 with TRBJ2-5; D is tentatively TRBD1 or TRBD2 (5 bases each). Looked up from germline, CDR1 is MNHEY and CDR2 is SMNVEV (reference sequence). Trimming removed 3 bases at V and 2 bases at J, with 13 bases between. The CDR3 is 15 amino acids. CDR3 DNA: TGTGCCAGCAGTTTTCTGGGACGGAATCAAGAGACCCAGTACTTC. Protein: CASSFLGRNQETQYF.

V and J are TRBV12-3 or TRBV12-4 and TRBJ1-1, with TRBD1 matching 7 bases. The CDR3 runs 14 residues. Trimming took 3 bases from V and 1 from J; bases not matched to a gene: 2. The chain's CDR3 is CASSFEGANTEAFF. The CDR3 nucleotides are TGTGCCAGCAGTTTTGAGGGGGCGAACACTGAAGCTTTCTTT.

This clonotype came up a few times. J is TRBJ2-2 and V is TRBV7-9, with a weak D call TRBD2 (6 bases). This CDR3 spans 14 amino acids. Per germline, CDR1 SEHNR and CDR2 FQNEAQ (reference sequence). V was cut by 5 bases and J by 6 bases, with 13 bases left in between. CDR3 nucleotide sequence: TGTGCCAGCAGCCCAGAGTCTAGCGCCGGGGAGCTGTTTTTT. Its translation is CASSPESSAGELFF. Full variable domain (remainder filled in from reference TRBV7-9 and TRBJ2-2): DTGVSQNPRHKITKRGQNVTFRCDPISEHNRLYWYRQTLGQGPEFLTYFQNEAQLEKSRLLSDRFSAERPKGSFSTLEIQRTEQGDSAMYLCASSPESSAGELFFGEGSRLTVL.

A few counts support this clonotype. V and J are TRBV4-2 and TRBJ2-7; the D gene is possibly TRBD1 (5 bases). The V end lost 3 bases, the J end lost 1 base, and 10 bases lay between the germline ends. The CDR3 runs 14 residues. Germline CDR1 and CDR2: LGHNA and YNFKEQ. The CDR3 spells CASSQTELSYEQYF. CDR3 nucleotide sequence: TGTGCCAGCAGCCAGACAGAACTTTCCTACGAGCAGTACTTC.

The chain has TRBV4-3 and TRBJ2-1; 8 nucleotides align to TRBD2. The trim removed 0 bases at V and 8 bases at J, leaving 6 bases unmatched. Looked up from germline, CDR1 is LGHNA and CDR2 is YSLEER. This CDR3 is built from 15 residues. The CDR3 loop reads CASSQDGRVNDEQFF. CDR3 coding DNA: TGCGCCAGCAGCCAAGACGGGAGGGTTAACGATGAGCAGTTCTTC.

In this sample, this clonotype turned up a few times. The chain has TRBV10-3 and TRBJ2-7, with 12 bases matching TRBD2. CDR1 is ENHRY, CDR2 SYGVKD, per germline. The CDR3 spans 16 residues. Trimming at V came to 3 bases and at J to 1 base, leaving 4 bases not matched to a gene. The CDR3 region is CAISEAGLAGSYEQYF. In DNA form, the CDR3 reads TGTGCCATCAGTGAAGCAGGACTAGCGGGGTCCTACGAGCAGTACTTC.

This clonotype occurred a few times. V usage is TRBV19 and J usage is TRBJ1-1; D might be TRBD1 (5 bases). Germline CDR1 and CDR2: LNHDA and SQIVND (reference sequence). The CDR3 has 13 residues. V lost 6 bases and J lost 1, with 9 bases in between. CDR3 coding DNA: TGTGCCAGTAGAGGGGTGGGGAACACTGAAGCTTTCTTT. The encoded protein is CASRGVGNTEAFF.

This clonotype has a count of ten or more. The chain employs TRBV3-1 and TRBJ1-1, with D perhaps matching TRBD1 (6 bases). The CDR3 has 17 amino acids. Germline CDR1 and CDR2: LGHDT and YNNKEL (reference sequence). Trimming shortened V by 0 bases and J by 0 bases, and 14 bases separated the two germline ends. DNA of the CDR3: TGTGCCAGCAGCCAAGATCCGGGACAAGGCATGAACACTGAAGCTTTCTTT. Translated: CASSQDPGQGMNTEAFF.